Below, one TCR beta chain is given with its context. Sample treatment: oral pan-JAK inhibitor, 5-10 mg twice daily. The sample is drawn from a study of CD8+ T cells in alopecia areata. Investigators isolated RNA and reverse transcribed it into cDNA to act as the sequencing template. Generated by immunoSEQ multiplex PCR, the TCRdb table keeps only in-frame clones and is missing some. The sample lists roughly 190,000 clones; more than 50% were seen once. Per the germline V gene, CDR1 is SQVTM and CDR2 is ANQGSEA. The CDR3 contains 14 residues. The ends lost 6 bases at V and 4 bases at J; junction bases unmatched: 8.

The receptor comes from a human donor with alopecia areata. Source: CD4+ T cells sorted from blood, taken at week 24, from a patient treated with tofacitinib. The chain is built from TRBV29-1 and TRBJ2-1; 8 bases are a match to TRBD1. The CDR3 here is CSVSGQGGYNEQFF. The CDR3 DNA is TGCAGCGTATCAGGACAGGGTGGTTACAATGAGCAGTTCTTC.